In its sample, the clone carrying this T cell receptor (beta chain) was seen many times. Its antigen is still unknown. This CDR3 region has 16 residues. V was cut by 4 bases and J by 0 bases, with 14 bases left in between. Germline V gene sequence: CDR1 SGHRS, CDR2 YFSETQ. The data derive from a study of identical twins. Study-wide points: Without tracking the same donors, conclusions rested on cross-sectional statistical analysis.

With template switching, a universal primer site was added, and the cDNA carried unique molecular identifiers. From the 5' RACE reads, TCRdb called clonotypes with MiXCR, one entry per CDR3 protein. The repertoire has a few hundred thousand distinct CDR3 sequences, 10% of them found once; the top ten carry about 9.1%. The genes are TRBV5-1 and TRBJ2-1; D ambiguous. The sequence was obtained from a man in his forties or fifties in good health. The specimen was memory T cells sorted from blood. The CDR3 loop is CASSPRSLSSYNEQFF. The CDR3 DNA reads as TGCGCCAGCAGCCCCCGTTCTCTGAGCTCCTACAATGAGCAGTTCTTC.